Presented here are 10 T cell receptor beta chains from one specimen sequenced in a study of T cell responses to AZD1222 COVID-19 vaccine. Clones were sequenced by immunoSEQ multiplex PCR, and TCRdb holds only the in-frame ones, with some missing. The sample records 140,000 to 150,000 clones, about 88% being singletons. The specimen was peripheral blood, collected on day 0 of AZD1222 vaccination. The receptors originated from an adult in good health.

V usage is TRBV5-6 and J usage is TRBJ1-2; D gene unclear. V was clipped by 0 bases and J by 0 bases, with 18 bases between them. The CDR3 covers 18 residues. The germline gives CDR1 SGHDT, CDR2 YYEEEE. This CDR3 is CASSLGIRGTLANYGYTF. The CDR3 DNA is TGTGCCAGCAGCTTGGGAATCCGGGGTACCTTGGCTAACTATGGCTACACCTTC.

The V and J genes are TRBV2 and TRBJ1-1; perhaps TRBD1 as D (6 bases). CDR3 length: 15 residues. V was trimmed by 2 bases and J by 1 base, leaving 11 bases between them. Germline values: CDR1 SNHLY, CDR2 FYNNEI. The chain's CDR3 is CASSEYRAQNTEAFF. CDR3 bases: TGTGCCAGCAGTGAATACAGGGCCCAGAACACTGAAGCTTTCTTT.

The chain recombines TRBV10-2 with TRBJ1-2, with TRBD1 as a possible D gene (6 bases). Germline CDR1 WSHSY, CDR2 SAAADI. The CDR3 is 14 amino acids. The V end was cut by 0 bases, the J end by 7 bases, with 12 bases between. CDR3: CASSESIGGFGYTF. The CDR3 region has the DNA TGCGCCAGCAGTGAGTCGATTGGGGGCTTTGGCTACACCTTC.

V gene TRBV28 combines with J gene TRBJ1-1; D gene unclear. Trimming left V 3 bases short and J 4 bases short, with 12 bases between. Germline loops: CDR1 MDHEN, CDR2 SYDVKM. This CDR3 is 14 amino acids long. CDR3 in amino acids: CASSLRGYSTEAFF. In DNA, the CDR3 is TGTGCCAGCAGTTTGCGTGGATATTCCACTGAAGCTTTCTTT.

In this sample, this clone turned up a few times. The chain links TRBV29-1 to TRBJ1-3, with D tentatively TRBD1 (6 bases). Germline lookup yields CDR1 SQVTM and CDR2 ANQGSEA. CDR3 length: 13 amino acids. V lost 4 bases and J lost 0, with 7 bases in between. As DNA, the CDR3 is TGCAGCGTTGGAGGGGGCTCTGGAAACACCATATATTTT. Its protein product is CSVGGGSGNTIYF.

CDR3 nucleotide sequence: TGTGCCAGCAGTCCGCAGCGACAGGGGGGAAGTGGCTACACCTTC. Protein product: CASSPQRQGGSGYTF. The V call is TRBV28, the J call TRBJ1-2, with TRBD1 matching 9 bases. Per germline, CDR1 MDHEN and CDR2 SYDVKM. The CDR3 length is 15 residues. After removal of 5 bases from V and 7 bases from J, the junction contained 11 bases not matched to a gene.

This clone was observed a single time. The DNA of the CDR3 is TGTGCCAGCAGCTGGGGACGGGGGAACTATGGCTACACCTTC. Its protein is CASSWGRGNYGYTF. The V call is TRBV7-2, the J call TRBJ1-2, with D maybe TRBD1 (5 bases). Germline V CDR1 and CDR2: SGHTA, FQGNSA. There are 14 residues in the CDR3. V lost 4 bases and J lost 2, with 11 bases in between.

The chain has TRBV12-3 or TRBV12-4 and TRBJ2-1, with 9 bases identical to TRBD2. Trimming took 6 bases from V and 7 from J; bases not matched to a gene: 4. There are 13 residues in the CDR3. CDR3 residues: CASRLAGFNEQFF. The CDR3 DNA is TGTGCCAGCAGACTAGCGGGTTTTAATGAGCAGTTCTTC.

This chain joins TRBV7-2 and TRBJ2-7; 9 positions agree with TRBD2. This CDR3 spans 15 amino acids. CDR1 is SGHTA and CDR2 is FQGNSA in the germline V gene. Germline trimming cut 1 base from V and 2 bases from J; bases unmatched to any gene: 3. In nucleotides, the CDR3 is TGTGCCAGCAGCTTAGGGACTAGCGAGACCTACGAGCAGTACTTC. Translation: CASSLGTSETYEQYF.

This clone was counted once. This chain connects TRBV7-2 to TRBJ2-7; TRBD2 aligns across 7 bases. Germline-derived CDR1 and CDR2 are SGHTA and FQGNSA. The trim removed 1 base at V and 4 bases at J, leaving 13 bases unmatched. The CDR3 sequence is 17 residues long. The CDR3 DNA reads TGTGCCAGCAGCTTAGGGAGGTGGGAGGGCCGGGGTTACGAGCAGTACTTC. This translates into CASSLGRWEGRGYEQYF.